This is a list of T cell receptor beta chains from one sample in a study of T-cell memory formation after mild COVID-19. TCRdb used MiXCR to reprocess the 5' RACE reads, holding one entry per CDR3 protein. The repertoire holds 300,000 to 400,000 distinct CDR3 sequences, 10% to 15% seen once, with 20% to 25% in the top ten. Sequences were obtained from PBMCs or a T cell subset sorted from them (not recorded which). The source is a man younger than 35 who had mild COVID-19 (a few samples of this study predate the infection). Cell type and time point are not known. The CDR3 runs from the conserved cysteine through the conserved F or W. D genes are given only for firm matches. Clone size appears in some rows only: once, few, many, or a class for an expanded clone.

V gene: TRBV5-1
D gene: TRBD1
clone size: few
J gene: TRBJ2-3
CDR3 protein: CASSPDRGRVADTQYF
CDR3 DNA: TGCGCCAGCAGCCCGGACAGGGGGCGAGTGGCAGATACGCAGTATTTT

V gene: TRBV9
D gene: -
clone size: -
J gene: TRBJ2-5
CDR3 protein: CASSVGSRETQYF
CDR3 DNA: TGTGCCAGCAGCGTTGGGAGTAGGGAGACCCAGTACTTC

V gene: TRBV30
D gene: -
clone size: few
J gene: TRBJ2-5
CDR3 protein: CAWSVGGHLGETQYF
CDR3 DNA: TGTGCCTGGAGTGTAGGGGGGCACCTGGGGGAGACCCAGTACTTC

V gene: TRBV6-6
D gene: TRBD1
clone size: -
J gene: TRBJ2-3
CDR3 protein: CASSDRGQDTQYF
CDR3 DNA: TGTGCCAGCAGTGACAGGGGGCAAGATACGCAGTATTTT

V gene: TRBV5-6
D gene: -
clone size: -
J gene: TRBJ1-6
CDR3 protein: CASSIGVLFHF
CDR3 DNA: TGTGCCAGCAGTATAGGCGTCCTTTTCCACTTT

V gene: TRBV5-1
D gene: TRBD1
clone size: -
J gene: TRBJ1-1
CDR3 protein: CASSSAGGLDTEAFF
CDR3 DNA: TGCGCCAGCAGCTCTGCAGGGGGCTTGGACACTGAAGCTTTCTTT

V gene: TRBV9
D gene: TRBD1
clone size: many
J gene: TRBJ2-3
CDR3 protein: CASSGQGGDTQYF
CDR3 DNA: TGTGCCAGCAGTGGACAGGGGGGCGATACGCAGTATTTT

V gene: TRBV11-2
D gene: -
clone size: once
J gene: TRBJ2-2
CDR3 protein: CASSSHRNTGELFF
CDR3 DNA: TGTGCCAGCAGCTCGCACAGGAACACCGGGGAGCTGTTTTTT

V gene: TRBV9
D gene: -
clone size: -
J gene: TRBJ2-3
CDR3 protein: CASSVDGYTQYF
CDR3 DNA: TGTGCCAGCAGCGTTGATGGGTATACGCAGTATTTT

V gene: TRBV29-1
D gene: -
clone size: few
J gene: TRBJ1-1
CDR3 protein: CSGTMNTEAFF
CDR3 DNA: TGCAGCGGGACAATGAACACTGAAGCTTTCTTT

V gene: TRBV11-2
D gene: -
clone size: few
J gene: TRBJ2-5
CDR3 protein: CASSFQDSQETQYF
CDR3 DNA: TGTGCCAGCAGCTTTCAGGACTCCCAAGAGACCCAGTACTTC

V gene: TRBV4-1
D gene: -
clone size: few
J gene: TRBJ2-2
CDR3 protein: CASSQGVGGGGELFF
CDR3 DNA: TGCGCCAGCAGCCAAGGGGTAGGGGGAGGCGGGGAGCTGTTTTTT

V gene: TRBV5-1
D gene: -
clone size: few
J gene: TRBJ2-2
CDR3 protein: CASSSGDTFSPGELFF
CDR3 DNA: TGCGCCAGCAGCTCGGGGGACACCTTCTCCCCCGGGGAGCTGTTTTTT

V gene: TRBV18
D gene: -
clone size: few
J gene: TRBJ2-1
CDR3 protein: CASSPSASPLDEQFF
CDR3 DNA: TGTGCCAGCTCACCATCGGCTAGCCCTCTAGATGAGCAGTTCTTC

V gene: TRBV15
D gene: -
clone size: few
J gene: TRBJ2-1
CDR3 protein: CATSRGVSASTMQFF
CDR3 DNA: TGTGCCACCAGCAGAGGGGTTTCGGCCTCAACCATGCAGTTCTTC

V gene: TRBV5-1
D gene: TRBD1
clone size: -
J gene: TRBJ1-1
CDR3 protein: CASSLARGSTEAFF
CDR3 DNA: TGCGCCAGCAGCTTGGCCAGGGGGAGCACTGAAGCTTTCTTT

V gene: TRBV12-3/TRBV12-4
D gene: TRBD1
clone size: -
J gene: TRBJ2-3
CDR3 protein: CASSWGTGSTDTQYF
CDR3 DNA: TGTGCCAGCAGTTGGGGGACAGGTAGCACAGATACGCAGTATTTT

V gene: TRBV4-1
D gene: -
clone size: -
J gene: TRBJ2-7
CDR3 protein: CASSQVRDGSYEQYF
CDR3 DNA: TGCGCCAGCAGCCAAGTCCGGGACGGTTCCTACGAGCAGTACTTC

V gene: TRBV5-1
D gene: -
clone size: -
J gene: TRBJ1-2
CDR3 protein: CASSLTRGYDSRGYTF
CDR3 DNA: TGCGCCAGCAGCTTGACAAGGGGTTACGATTCGCGGGGCTACACCTTC

V gene: TRBV12-3/TRBV12-4
D gene: -
clone size: -
J gene: TRBJ1-2
CDR3 protein: CASSLEPMSGYTF
CDR3 DNA: TGTGCCAGCAGTTTGGAACCCATGAGTGGCTACACCTTC

V gene: TRBV13
D gene: TRBD1
clone size: few
J gene: TRBJ2-7
CDR3 protein: CASSPRQGVSYEQYF
CDR3 DNA: TGTGCCAGCAGCCCAAGACAGGGGGTTAGCTACGAGCAGTACTTC

V gene: TRBV29-1
D gene: -
clone size: few
J gene: TRBJ2-5
CDR3 protein: CSVRDTGQETQYF
CDR3 DNA: TGCAGCGTCCGGGACACCGGCCAAGAGACCCAGTACTTC

V gene: TRBV3-1
D gene: TRBD2
clone size: -
J gene: TRBJ2-1
CDR3 protein: CASSQDVSGGAFF
CDR3 DNA: TGTGCCAGCAGCCAAGATGTGAGCGGGGGGGCGTTCTTC

V gene: TRBV6-1
D gene: TRBD1
clone size: many
J gene: TRBJ1-2
CDR3 protein: CASSESGGSGYTF
CDR3 DNA: TGTGCCAGCAGTGAATCAGGGGGAAGTGGCTACACCTTC